This is a list of T cell receptor beta chains from one sample in a study of OX40 agonist ivuxolimab in advanced cancers. Sequencing used immunoSEQ multiplex PCR; TCRdb keeps in-frame clones, though not all of them. The repertoire holds around 69,000 clones, with 80% to 90% as singletons. This specimen consisted of CD4+ or CD8+ T cells sorted from blood, obtained in a trial of the OX40 agonist ivuxolimab. These receptor sequences come from an adult with an advanced solid tumor such as melanoma, head and neck, liver or kidney cancer. CDR3s include the opening cysteine and the closing phenylalanine or tryptophan. The D gene is left open where the match is weak. Expanded clones are given a class, and other clones once, few, many or no size at all.

CDR3nt | CDR3aa | v_gene | abundance | d_gene | j_gene
TGTGCCAGCTCAGCCGACCCTAACTATGGCTACACCTTC | CASSADPNYGYTF | TRBV18 | many | - | TRBJ1-2
TGTGCCAGTAGTTTAGGTGGGACTTTAAACTACGAGCAGTACTTC | CASSLGGTLNYEQYF | TRBV19 | - | - | TRBJ2-7
TGTGCCAGTAGTAAGGCAGGAATCGTTAACTATGGCTACACCTTC | CASSKAGIVNYGYTF | TRBV19 | - | - | TRBJ1-2
TGTGCCAGCAGCTTCCGGCAGCTTTCCGCAGATACGCAGTATTTT | CASSFRQLSADTQYF | TRBV11-3 | - | - | TRBJ2-3
TGCGCCAGCAGCTTGGCTGACTTACCCACAGATACGCAGTATTTT | CASSLADLPTDTQYF | TRBV5-1 | - | - | TRBJ2-3
TGTGCCAGCACCAGGACTAGCGGGAGGGCCAATGAGCAGTTCTTC | CASTRTSGRANEQFF | TRBV28 | - | TRBD2 | TRBJ2-1
TGCGCCAGCAGCCAAGTCAGGGCTAGCGGGGTCGGGGAGCTGTTTTTT | CASSQVRASGVGELFF | TRBV4-1 | - | TRBD2 | TRBJ2-2
TGTGCCAGCAGCCCCCGTTTCACTGGGGGCGCAATGGATGAAAAACTGTTTTTT | CASSPRFTGGAMDEKLFF | TRBV7-8 | - | - | TRBJ1-4
TGTGCCATCAGTGAGAGGGCCGGAGGGACAGGGGTTGAAAAACTGTTTTTT | CAISERAGGTGVEKLFF | TRBV10-3 | - | TRBD1 | TRBJ1-4
TGTGCCAGCTCACTTTGGGTCGGCGATGAGCAGTTCTTC | CASSLWVGDEQFF | TRBV18 | - | - | TRBJ2-1
TGTGCCAGCAGCTTATCGGCGGGAGCGGCCTACGAGCAGTACTTC | CASSLSAGAAYEQYF | TRBV7-3 | - | TRBD2 | TRBJ2-7
TGTGCCAGCAGCCAGGGACAGGGGGACTATGGCTACACCTTC | CASSQGQGDYGYTF | TRBV6-6 | once | TRBD1 | TRBJ1-2
TGTGCCAGCAGTTCCGGGACAGGGGTGTACGAGCAGTACTTC | CASSSGTGVYEQYF | TRBV28 | - | TRBD1 | TRBJ2-7
TGCGCCAGCAGTAATCGTCGCGGACCCCGAACCCTATTATCCTACAATGAGCAGTTCTTC | CASSNRRGPRTLLSYNEQFF | TRBV5-1 | - | - | TRBJ2-1
TGTGCCTGGAGCCCCCAAGAGACCCAGTACTTC | CAWSPQETQYF | TRBV30 | - | - | TRBJ2-5
TGTGCCAGCAGCCCTACGGACGGAGACCCCACGACCCAGTACTTC | CASSPTDGDPTTQYF | TRBV9 | - | - | TRBJ2-5
TGTGCCAGCAGTTACGGCGGAGACAGGCTCTACGAGCAGTACTTC | CASSYGGDRLYEQYF | TRBV6-6 | - | - | TRBJ2-7
TGTGCCAGCTCCCCCGGACAGGGGAACACTGAAGCTTTCTTT | CASSPGQGNTEAFF | TRBV18 | - | TRBD1 | TRBJ1-1
TGTGCCAGCACATGGAGCGGGAGCAATGAGCAGTTCTTC | CASTWSGSNEQFF | TRBV11-2 | - | TRBD2 | TRBJ2-1
TGCAGTGCTTCGGGGTTCGAGCAGTACTTC | CSASGFEQYF | TRBV20-1 | - | - | TRBJ2-7
TGTGCCAGCAGCTTAGTGGCAGTAGGTGAAAAACTGTTTTTT | CASSLVAVGEKLFF | TRBV11-2 | - | - | TRBJ1-4
TGTGCCAGCAGTTTTCGAGGGACCGGGGAGCTGTTTTTT | CASSFRGTGELFF | TRBV28 | medium-sized | - | TRBJ2-2
TGTGCCAGCAGCCAAGAAGGGACTACCCCCACAGATACGCAGTATTTT | CASSQEGTTPTDTQYF | TRBV4-2 | - | TRBD2 | TRBJ2-3
TGTGCCATCAGACCCGGGACTAGCGTAGAGACCCAGTACTTC | CAIRPGTSVETQYF | TRBV10-3 | - | TRBD2 | TRBJ2-5
TGCGCCAGCAGTGAGAGGACTTCTAGCCGCTACGAGCAGTACTTC | CASSERTSSRYEQYF | TRBV10-1 | - | - | TRBJ2-7
TGTGCCAGCAGTGCTAGTGGGGGCTCGGGACTAGCAACCTACGAGCAGTACTTC | CASSASGGSGLATYEQYF | TRBV2 | - | TRBD2 | TRBJ2-7
TGTGCCAGTAGTACCCCCTCACTAGCGGGATCGGTCGATACGCAGTATTTT | CASSTPSLAGSVDTQYF | TRBV19 | - | TRBD2 | TRBJ2-3
TGTGCCATCAGTGACTGGACGGGCACAGATACGCAGTATTTT | CAISDWTGTDTQYF | TRBV10-3 | - | - | TRBJ2-3
TGTGCCAGCAGCTTAATCTTTGGCGGGGGCAATGAGCAGTTCTTC | CASSLIFGGGNEQFF | TRBV7-3 | - | TRBD2 | TRBJ2-1
TGTGCCAGCAGCTTGGTGGGGGGGGACTACGAGCAGTACTTC | CASSLVGGDYEQYF | TRBV5-4 | - | TRBD2 | TRBJ2-7
TGTGCCAGCAGCTCAGGGACTAGCGGAGGGGGTCTCTCCTACGAGCAGTACTTC | CASSSGTSGGGLSYEQYF | TRBV5-4 | - | TRBD2 | TRBJ2-7
TGTGCCAGCAGTTTGGATCCGACAGGCAGACGTAGCTATGGCTACACCTTC | CASSLDPTGRRSYGYTF | TRBV28 | - | - | TRBJ1-2
TGTGCCAGCAACCCATTACAGGGGGCGTGGGGCACAGATACGCAGTATTTT | CASNPLQGAWGTDTQYF | TRBV11-2 | - | TRBD1 | TRBJ2-3
TGCGCCAGCAGCCAATTCCCAAGGGGCAGGGTGGCAGATACGCAGTATTTT | CASSQFPRGRVADTQYF | TRBV4-1 | - | - | TRBJ2-3
TGTGCCAGCAGTGATCCAGGGGGCGGTCAGCCCCAGCATTTT | CASSDPGGGQPQHF | TRBV6-5 | - | TRBD1 | TRBJ1-5
TGTGCCAGCAAAACGGGTAGCGGGAGGCCTCTCCGCTACAATGAGCAGTTCTTC | CASKTGSGRPLRYNEQFF | TRBV27 | - | TRBD2 | TRBJ2-1
TGCGCCAGCTGGGGACAGGGAAGAGAGACCCAGTACTTC | CASWGQGRETQYF | TRBV5-1 | - | TRBD1 | TRBJ2-5
TGTGCCACCAGTACCGGGACAGCAGTGGGACAAGAGACCCAGTACTTC | CATSTGTAVGQETQYF | TRBV15 | - | TRBD1 | TRBJ2-5
TGCGCCAGCAGCCCAGGGACTAGCGGGAGGGCCGTAGATACGCAGTATTTT | CASSPGTSGRAVDTQYF | TRBV5-1 | - | TRBD2 | TRBJ2-3
TGTGCCAGCAGTCCCGGGACAGGAATTAACTATGGCTACACCTTC | CASSPGTGINYGYTF | TRBV27 | - | TRBD1 | TRBJ1-2
TGTGCCAGCAGTTTATACGGTAGCAGTCAAGAGACCCAGTACTTC | CASSLYGSSQETQYF | TRBV27 | once | - | TRBJ2-5
TGTGCCAGCAGCTTGCCCGGGAGAATCTACGAGCAGTACTTC | CASSLPGRIYEQYF | TRBV5-6 | - | - | TRBJ2-7
TGTGCCAGCAGTTCGGACGGCTACACCTTC | CASSSDGYTF | TRBV2 | - | - | TRBJ1-2
TGTGCCAGCAAAAAGGAGGGTAACGCTCTAGACGAGCAGTACTTC | CASKKEGNALDEQYF | TRBV9 | - | - | TRBJ2-7
TGCGCCAGCAGCTTGGTCCTAGCGGGGCAGAATGAGCAGTTCTTC | CASSLVLAGQNEQFF | TRBV5-1 | - | TRBD2 | TRBJ2-1
TGTGCCATCAGCCGGGACACTGATCAGCCCCAGCATTTT | CAISRDTDQPQHF | TRBV10-3 | - | - | TRBJ1-5
TGTGCCAGCAGCGTTGGGACGGGAGGCACAGATACGCAGTATTTT | CASSVGTGGTDTQYF | TRBV11-2 | - | - | TRBJ2-3
TGTGCCAGCAGCCCCGCGGGCTACAATGAGCAGTTCTTC | CASSPAGYNEQFF | TRBV7-9 | few | - | TRBJ2-1
TGTGCCAGCAGTTTACCCATGAACACTGAAGCTTTCTTT | CASSLPMNTEAFF | TRBV28 | once | - | TRBJ1-1
TGTGCCAGCGCCGGGGGTTTCTGGACTAGCGGTCCAGATACGCAGTATTTT | CASAGGFWTSGPDTQYF | TRBV5-8 | - | TRBD2 | TRBJ2-3
TGTGCCAGCAGTGGGACAGGGGCTCCCACTGAAGCTTTCTTT | CASSGTGAPTEAFF | TRBV6-1 | - | TRBD1 | TRBJ1-1
TGTGCCAGTAGAGAGGCGGGAATGGTTGCAGATACGCAGTATTTT | CASREAGMVADTQYF | TRBV19 | - | - | TRBJ2-3
TGTGCCAGCAGCCCGAGGGGTGCGGGTTTTACAGGGGTCACTGAAGCTTTCTTT | CASSPRGAGFTGVTEAFF | TRBV7-2 | - | TRBD1 | TRBJ1-1
TGTGCCAGCAGTACACAGGGGGCAAGGGGCTACACCTTC | CASSTQGARGYTF | TRBV6-5 | - | TRBD1 | TRBJ1-2
TGTGCCAGCTCACCACGGGCAGGGGCGACAAGCAATCAGCCCCAGCATTTT | CASSPRAGATSNQPQHF | TRBV18 | - | - | TRBJ1-5
TGCGCCAGCAGCCCCGGGGAATATAATTCACCCCTCCACTTT | CASSPGEYNSPLHF | TRBV5-1 | once | - | TRBJ1-6
TGTGCCAGCTCACCTACCGGGCCTCCGGAGTTTTATGGCTACACCTTC | CASSPTGPPEFYGYTF | TRBV18 | once | - | TRBJ1-2